These 31 T cell receptor beta chains share one sample of origin, sequenced in a study of T cell changes during pregnancy in multiple sclerosis (dated 2019 in TCRdb). The library was produced with the immunoSEQ multiplex PCR assay. Here the immuneACCESS table is served through TCRdb, limited to in-frame sequences with V and J called. Missing clones are a known gap in these copies; in checked studies unresolved V genes cover under half, and the rest lacks a known reason. In this sample the table shows roughly 39,000 clones, 75% to 95% of which occur a single time. The ten largest account for roughly 12% of the sample. Specimen: CD8+ T cells from peripheral blood mononuclear cells, collected after pregnancy. These receptors were collected from a female donor with multiple sclerosis, enrolled in a pregnancy study.

The chain has TRBV2 and TRBJ1-1, with TRBD1 as a possible D gene (5 bases). This CDR3 region has 16 residues. The ends were cut back, 5 bases at V and 5 bases at J, with 21 bases in the middle. Germline V gene lookup returns CDR1 SNHLY and CDR2 FYNNEI. CDR3 in amino acids: CASSPRGALVRTEAFF. CDR3 DNA: TGTGCCAGCAGTCCAAGGGGCGCTTTAGTGAGAACTGAAGCTTTCTTT.

V and J are TRBV19 and TRBJ2-1; D gene unclear. V was shortened by 3 bases and J by 6 bases, with 12 bases between the two germline ends. The CDR3 covers 14 residues. CDR1 and CDR2 (germline): LNHDA, SQIVND (reference sequence). The CDR3 protein is CASSILGPGNEQFF. The CDR3 coding sequence is TGTGCCAGTAGTATCTTGGGTCCGGGCAATGAGCAGTTCTTC.

This clone turned up a few times. This chain connects TRBV29-1 to TRBJ2-5, with 9 bases that match TRBD1. The germline gives CDR1 SQVTM, CDR2 ANQGSEA. V lost 0 bases to trimming and J lost 5 bases; unmatched junction nucleotides: 22. CDR3 length equals 20 residues. The CDR3 DNA is TGCAGCGTTGAAGATCGAGGGACGGGTCAATGGGACAGGGAGGAGGAGACCCAGTACTTC. Its translation is CSVEDRGTGQWDREEETQYF.

This chain connects TRBV19 to TRBJ1-5; weak D call: TRBD1 (6 bases). The V end was cut by 6 bases, the J end by 0 bases, with 12 bases between. From germline, CDR1 is LNHDA and CDR2 SQIVND (reference sequence). This CDR3 contains 15 residues. The CDR3 DNA reads TGTGCCAGTAGGACCGGGACACATAGCAATCAGCCCCAGCATTTT. Protein sequence: CASRTGTHSNQPQHF.

J is TRBJ1-2 and V is TRBV6-5, with D unclear. The CDR3 spans 13 residues. V was trimmed by 0 bases and J by 4 bases, leaving 6 bases between them. CDR1 is MNHEY and CDR2 is SVGAGI in the germline V gene. The CDR3 protein is CASSYSAVYGYTF. The CDR3 bases are TGTGCCAGCAGTTACTCGGCGGTCTATGGCTACACCTTC.

The chain uses TRBV27 and TRBJ2-1; TRBD1 might be the D (6 bases). The CDR3 consists of 13 residues. The V gene lost 6 bases and the J gene lost 8 bases, with 14 bases spanning the gap. Germline CDR1 reads MNHEY; CDR2 reads SMNVEV (reference sequence). The chain's CDR3 is CASSPTGIHEQFF. CDR3 sequence (DNA): TGTGCCAGCAGCCCCACAGGGATCCATGAGCAGTTCTTC.

J is TRBJ2-1 and V is TRBV29-1; 8 bases agree with TRBD2. The CDR3 extends over 15 amino acids. Germline lookup yields CDR1 SQVTM and CDR2 ANQGSEA. The CDR3 DNA is TGCAGTTTCAACCCTCCAAGGACTAGCAGGGGTGAGCAGTTCTTC. This gives the protein CSFNPPRTSRGEQFF.

The rearrangement joins TRBV6-5 to TRBJ2-1, with 9 positions matching TRBD2. The V segment lost 2 bases and the J segment 9 bases; nucleotides outside the gene matches: 8. This CDR3 region has 15 residues. Germline V lookup: CDR1 MNHEY, CDR2 SVGAGI. CDR3 nucleotide sequence: TGTGCCAGCAGTTACGGTGGCGGGGGGGCGGTTGAGCAGTTCTTC. Translation gives CASSYGGGGAVEQFF.

The chain employs TRBV6-5 and TRBJ2-1; D not certain. The CDR3 extends over 13 amino acids. Looked up from germline, CDR1 is MNHEY and CDR2 is SVGAGI. Trimming pared 0 bases from V and 6 bases from J, leaving 6 bases between. The CDR3, as DNA: TGTGCCAGCAGTTACTCGAGTCTCAATGAGCAGTTCTTC. Amino acids: CASSYSSLNEQFF.

The chain links TRBV11-2 to TRBJ2-1; 9 bases are shared with TRBD2. The CDR3 is made up of 15 amino acids. Germline-derived CDR1 and CDR2 are SGHAT and FQNNGV. Trimming at V came to 6 bases and at J to 5 bases, leaving 8 bases not matched to a gene. CDR3 in DNA: TGTGCCAGCAGGCTCAGCGGGGGGCGAGACAATGAGCAGTTCTTC. Its translation: CASRLSGGRDNEQFF.

This chain connects TRBV4-2 to TRBJ2-1; 10 positions match TRBD2. The J segment lost 5 bases and the V segment lost 1 base, leaving 20 bases of the junction unmatched. CDR1 and CDR2 from the germline V gene are LGHNA and YNFKEQ. CDR3 length: 21 residues. DNA for the CDR3: TGTGCCAGCAGCCAAGTTAGCGGACTGAGCGGGAGGGCCTTCACCCACAATGAGCAGTTCTTC. It codes for CASSQVSGLSGRAFTHNEQFF.

DNA of the CDR3: TGTGCCAGCAGCGGAGGGACGACGTACCAAGAGACCCAGTACTTC. It encodes CASSGGTTYQETQYF. This rearrangement joins TRBV14 to TRBJ2-5; weak D call: TRBD2 (6 bases). Germline assignment: CDR1 SGHDN and CDR2 FVKESK. Trimming shortened V by 5 bases and J by 0 bases, and 13 bases separated the two germline ends. This CDR3 is built from 15 residues.

This clone came up once. The rearrangement links TRBV2 to TRBJ2-7; D is perhaps TRBD2 (6 bases). Trimming shortened V by 8 bases and J by 2 bases, and 10 bases separated the two germline ends. Germline-derived CDR1 and CDR2 are SNHLY and FYNNEI. The CDR3 covers 12 residues. CDR3 DNA sequence: TGTGCCAGCGTCGGAGGGGCCTACGAGCAGTACTTC. Amino acid sequence: CASVGGAYEQYF.

The chain couples TRBV7-9 to TRBJ1-1, with a possible D match to TRBD1 (5 bases). The CDR3 sequence is 16 residues long. CDR1 SEHNR and CDR2 FQNEAQ come from the germline V gene (reference sequence). V was trimmed by 7 bases and J by 1 base, leaving 19 bases between them. The chain's CDR3 is CASTPRDGGPNTEAFF. The CDR3 DNA reads TGTGCCAGCACTCCTCGGGACGGGGGACCGAACACTGAAGCTTTCTTT.

This clone was picked up one time. At one boundary the junction diverges from the germline segment, which might be a read error. The chain carries TRBV11-2 and TRBJ2-5; the match to TRBD1 covers 10 bases. The CDR3 contains 12 residues. Germline CDR1 SGHAT, CDR2 FQNNGV. The CDR3 is CASSLTGGLEDF. CDR3 DNA sequence: TGTGCCAGCAGCCTGACAGGGGGCTTAGAGGACTTC.

This clone appeared a single time. The chain is built from TRBV30 and TRBJ2-3, with D uncertain. Trimming took 0 bases from V and 4 from J, leaving 8 bases between them. The CDR3 spans 13 residues. Germline V gives CDR1 GTSNPN, CDR2 SVGIG (reference sequence). The CDR3 is CAWSVLGSDTQYF. Here the CDR3 DNA reads TGTGCCTGGAGTGTACTTGGTTCAGATACGCAGTATTTT.

This chain joins TRBV28 and TRBJ2-2; the match to TRBD1 covers 7 bases. Trimming at V came to 5 bases and at J to 3 bases, leaving 9 bases not matched to a gene. The CDR3 is made up of 16 amino acids. The germline gives CDR1 MDHEN, CDR2 SYDVKM. The DNA of the CDR3 is TGTGCCAGCAGTCCTCCAGGGGGTTCAGACACCGGGGAGCTGTTTTTT. Its translation: CASSPPGGSDTGELFF.

This clone turned up a few times. The rearrangement links TRBV13 to TRBJ2-1, with 11 bases fitting TRBD2. Trimming took 4 bases from V and 5 from J; bases not matched to a gene: 7. Germline loops: CDR1 PRHDT, CDR2 FYEKMQ (reference sequence). The CDR3 sequence is 16 residues long. The CDR3 DNA sequence: TGTGCCAGCAGCTACTTAGCGGGGGGGCGGGACAATGAGCAGTTCTTC. It codes for CASSYLAGGRDNEQFF.

This chain joins TRBV25-1 and TRBJ2-7; 9 bases match TRBD1. V lost 6 bases and J lost 6; bases outside the gene matches: 9. The CDR3 is made up of 14 amino acids. Looked up from germline, CDR1 is MGHDK and CDR2 is SYGVNS. CDR3 sequence reads: CASSSTGGPSEQYF. Here the CDR3 DNA reads TGTGCCAGCAGCTCGACAGGGGGTCCCTCCGAGCAGTACTTC.

J is TRBJ2-2 and V is TRBV4-1, with TRBD2 identical over 8 bases. Germline CDR1 and CDR2: MGHRA and YSYEKL. This CDR3 contains 17 residues. The V and J ends lost 1 base and 0 bases, in that order; junction bases with no gene match: 4. The CDR3: CASSQGGSGANTGELFF. The CDR3 nucleotides read TGCGCCAGCAGCCAAGGTGGTAGCGGGGCGAACACCGGGGAGCTGTTTTTT.

The chain uses TRBV5-1 and TRBJ1-4; D is ambiguous. V shed 1 base and J shed 5 bases, with 9 bases lying between them. The V gene's germline CDR1 is SGHRS and CDR2 YFSETQ. This CDR3 comprises 14 residues. The CDR3 reads CASSLINLNEKLFF. DNA of the CDR3: TGCGCCAGCAGCTTGATCAACTTAAATGAAAAACTGTTTTTT.

The chain employs TRBV5-4 and TRBJ2-6, with 9 positions matching TRBD1. This CDR3 is built from 15 residues. Germline CDR1 SGHNT, CDR2 YYREEE (reference sequence). V was pared by 3 bases and J by 2 bases, with 0 bases of the junction left unmatched. This CDR3 reads CASSWTGAGANVLTF. In DNA, the CDR3 is TGTGCCAGCAGCTGGACAGGGGCTGGGGCCAACGTCCTGACTTTC.

The gene calls are TRBV10-3 and TRBJ2-3; 11 bases align to TRBD1. The germline CDR1 and CDR2 sequences are ENHRY and SYGVKD. Trimming at V came to 0 bases and at J to 7 bases, leaving 9 bases not matched to a gene. The CDR3 covers 17 residues. The CDR3 bases are TGTGCCATCAGTGAGTCTAGCCTAGGGACAGGGGGGTATACGCAGTATTTT. Translation gives CAISESSLGTGGYTQYF.

V gene TRBV5-1 combines with J gene TRBJ2-1; TRBD1 might be the D (5 bases). CDR3 length equals 14 residues. Trimming took off 2 bases at V and 7 bases at J, with 13 bases between the two ends. CDR1 is SGHRS and CDR2 is YFSETQ in the germline V gene. The CDR3 DNA is TGCGCCAGCAGCTTATGGAAAAAGGGGAATGAGCAGTTCTTC. Residues: CASSLWKKGNEQFF. The full variable domain, completed using reference TRBV5-1 and TRBJ2-1, is KAGVTQTPRYLIKTRGQQVTLSCSPISGHRSVSWYQQTPGQGLQFLFEYFSETQRNKGNFPGRFSGRQFSNSRSEMNVSTLELGDSALYLCASSLWKKGNEQFFGPGTRLTVL.

This clone came up once. The chain uses TRBV19 and TRBJ2-1; 7 positions match TRBD2. The CDR3 runs to 11 residues. Germline assignment: CDR1 LNHDA and CDR2 SQIVND (reference sequence). J gave up 12 bases and V 6 bases, and 5 bases lay outside the gene matches. CDR3 amino acids: CASSPGGVQFF. CDR3 DNA: TGTGCCAGTAGCCCTGGGGGGGTGCAGTTCTTC.

This rearrangement joins TRBV2 to TRBJ2-7, with D possibly being TRBD2 (5 bases). The CDR3 length is 14 residues. Germline CDR1 SNHLY, CDR2 FYNNEI. V was pared by 4 bases and J by 4 bases, with 14 bases between. CDR3 in amino acids: CASSGEIRRYEQYF. The CDR3, as DNA: TGTGCCAGCAGTGGGGAGATCCGGAGATACGAGCAGTACTTC.

The rearrangement links TRBV9 to TRBJ2-6; no firm D call. Germline-derived CDR1 and CDR2 are SGDLS and YYNGEE. The CDR3 extends over 17 amino acids. V lost 4 bases and J lost 0, with 14 bases in between. The CDR3 sequence is CASSPWATHSGANVLTF. For the CDR3, the DNA is TGTGCCAGCAGCCCTTGGGCCACACACTCTGGGGCCAACGTCCTGACTTTC.

In DNA, the CDR3 is TGTGCCAGCAGTTTAATGTGGGCGGGGGAGCAGTACTTC. This encodes CASSLMWAGEQYF. The chain joins TRBV28 to TRBJ2-7; possibly TRBD2 for D (6 bases). Trimming cost V 2 bases and J 7 bases, with 12 bases left between them. This CDR3 contains 13 residues. CDR1 is MDHEN and CDR2 is SYDVKM in the germline V gene.

The chain couples TRBV6-4 to TRBJ2-3; D is unclear. CDR1 and CDR2 (germline): MRHNA, SNTAGT. The V end lost 2 bases, the J end lost 2 bases, and 8 bases lay between the germline ends. This CDR3 region has 14 residues. CDR3 coding DNA: TGTGCCAGCAGTGACGGGCAGGCCACAGATACGCAGTATTTT. This encodes CASSDGQATDTQYF.

The gene calls are TRBV4-2 and TRBJ2-7; 7 nucleotides align to TRBD1. Looked up from germline, CDR1 is LGHNA and CDR2 is YNFKEQ. Germline trimming cut 2 bases from V and 7 bases from J; bases unmatched to any gene: 5. The CDR3 sequence is 13 residues long. The CDR3 is CASSQNRGWEQYF. The CDR3 region has the DNA TGTGCCAGCAGCCAAAACAGGGGATGGGAGCAGTACTTC.

The chain couples TRBV7-9 to TRBJ2-1; D perhaps matches TRBD2 (6 bases). This CDR3 contains 12 residues. V was cut by 2 bases and J by 9 bases, with 8 bases left in between. The germline V gene encodes CDR1 SEHNR and CDR2 FQNEAQ (reference sequence). The CDR3 is CASSLMGGEQFF. In DNA, the CDR3 is TGTGCCAGCAGCTTAATGGGAGGTGAGCAGTTCTTC.